The 15 T cell receptor beta chains given below trace back to one sample, sequenced in a study of blood T cell repertoires in COVID-19. The method was immunoSEQ multiplex PCR; TCRdb's version includes in-frame clones alone and lacks a portion of them. The repertoire consists of about 280,000 clones, with roughly 90% occurring once and the leading ten covering about 9.8%. The sequencing sample was made of peripheral blood. These receptors all come from a man aged 18 to 29 with active or convalescent COVID-19.

This clone was observed once. The genes are TRBV3-1 (or the pseudogene TRBV3-2) and TRBJ1-5, with D tentatively TRBD1 (5 bases). The germline V gene encodes CDR1 LGHDT and CDR2 YNNKEL (reference sequence). The CDR3 runs to 15 residues. Trimming removed 0 bases from V and 6 bases from J, with 12 bases in between. The CDR3: CASSQDDQGRQPQHF. CDR3 DNA: TGTGCCAGCAGCCAAGATGACCAGGGCCGTCAGCCCCAGCATTTT.

DNA for the CDR3: TGTGCCAGCAGTAAACTAGCGGGGTTAGATACGCAGTATTTT. Its protein product is CASSKLAGLDTQYF. This chain connects TRBV2 to TRBJ2-3; TRBD2 agrees at 10 bases. V lost 5 bases and J lost 5; bases outside the gene matches: 4. Germline V lookup: CDR1 SNHLY, CDR2 FYNNEI. The CDR3 covers 14 residues.

The CDR3 region is CASSPNIDQNTEAFF. The CDR3 DNA reads as TGTGCCAGCAGCCCGAACATCGATCAGAACACTGAAGCTTTCTTT. The chain employs TRBV7-6 and TRBJ1-1; no reliable D call. Germline CDR1 reads SGHVS; CDR2 reads FNYEAQ. Trimming stripped 5 bases from V and 1 base from J, with 14 bases between. This CDR3 is built from 15 residues. Supplemented by reference TRBV7-6 and TRBJ1-1, the full variable domain reads GAGVSQSPRYKVTKRGQDVALRCDPISGHVSLYWYRQALGQGPEFLTYFNYEAQQDKSGLPNDRFSAERPEGSISTLTIQRTEQRDSAMYRCASSPNIDQNTEAFFGQGTRLTVV.

The genes are TRBV29-1 and TRBJ1-5; D remains unclear. The CDR3 has 13 residues. Germline values: CDR1 SQVTM, CDR2 ANQGSEA. V was trimmed by 4 bases and J by 0 bases, leaving 7 bases between them. The CDR3 reads CSVALGSNQPQHF. DNA of the CDR3: TGCAGCGTTGCACTCGGTAGCAATCAGCCCCAGCATTTT.

The chain employs TRBV19 and TRBJ1-3; 8 nucleotides agree with TRBD1. The trim removed 6 bases at V and 4 bases at J, leaving 5 bases unmatched. Germline-derived CDR1 and CDR2 are LNHDA and SQIVND (reference sequence). This CDR3 is 14 amino acids long. The CDR3, as DNA: TGTGCCAGTAGCGACAGGGGTTCCGGAAACACCATATATTTT. Protein sequence: CASSDRGSGNTIYF.

The chain links TRBV6-1 to TRBJ1-1; D not resolved. CDR1 and CDR2 from the germline V gene are MNHNS and SASEGT. CDR3 length: 17 amino acids. With 4 bases removed from V and 0 bases from J, the gap between germline ends came to 18 bases. The CDR3 DNA is TGTGCCAGCAGTGGTATATCCTTCTGGCAAATGAACACTGAAGCTTTCTTT. Encoded protein: CASSGISFWQMNTEAFF.

This chain links TRBV5-1 with TRBJ1-1; 9 nucleotides line up with TRBD1. The CDR3 contains 16 residues. CDR1 SGHRS and CDR2 YFSETQ come from the germline V gene. With 4 bases clipped from V and 1 base from J, the junction kept 8 bases outside the gene matches. CDR3 in DNA: TGCGCCAGCAGCCCGAGGATGACAGGGGGGAACACTGAAGCTTTCTTT. Its translation: CASSPRMTGGNTEAFF.

The rearrangement links TRBV6-2 or TRBV6-3 to TRBJ2-7; 9 bases are shared with TRBD1. The germline V gene encodes CDR1 MNHEY and CDR2 SVGEGT. The CDR3 totals 16 residues. With 3 bases clipped from V and 1 base from J, the junction kept 7 bases outside the gene matches. The CDR3 nucleotides are TGTGCCAGCAGTTATGAGACAGGGGGATCATCCTACGAGCAGTACTTC. Translating it yields CASSYETGGSSYEQYF.

The CDR3 DNA is TGTGCCAGCAGCCAGGTCCAGACAGGAGTCACCGGGGAGCTGTTTTTT. Amino acids: CASSQVQTGVTGELFF. The V and J genes are TRBV3-1 (or the pseudogene TRBV3-2) and TRBJ2-2; weak D call: TRBD1 (6 bases). CDR1 LGHDT and CDR2 YNNKEL come from the germline V gene (reference sequence). The CDR3 extends over 16 amino acids. Trimming stripped 3 bases from V and 4 bases from J, with 15 bases between.

On this clone itself: This CDR3 is missing its conserved last phenylalanine or tryptophan, likely due to a read error. Because the CDR3's place on the DNA is in doubt, the DNA is left out and the CDR3 is given as listed by TCRdb. The CDR3: CASSLTLTS. The chain carries TRBV27 and TRBJ1-4; the table's D call of TRBD1 was not tested on the DNA. Germline lookup yields CDR1 MNHEY and CDR2 SMNVEV (reference sequence). The CDR3 is 9 residues long, counting both termini.

The J gene is TRBJ1-6, the V gene TRBV27, with D maybe TRBD1 (6 bases). Germline CDR1 and CDR2: MNHEY and SMNVEV (reference sequence). V was shortened by 4 bases and J by 8 bases, with 12 bases between the two germline ends. This CDR3 is built from 14 residues. As DNA, the CDR3 is TGTGCCAGCAGTTCTTATCCAGGGGATTCACCCCTCCACTTT. It yields the protein CASSSYPGDSPLHF.

The V gene is TRBV7-2, the J gene TRBJ1-5, with D hard to call. V lost 5 bases and J lost 0, with 17 bases in between. The CDR3 totals 17 residues. CDR1 is SGHTA and CDR2 is FQGNSA in the germline V gene. Here the CDR3 reads CASSPTPGFYSNQPQHF. DNA for the CDR3: TGTGCCAGCAGCCCCACCCCGGGATTTTATAGCAATCAGCCCCAGCATTTT.

The rearrangement uses TRBV19 and TRBJ2-7; 7 bases agree with TRBD2. There are 16 residues in the CDR3. Trimming cost V 5 bases and J 0 bases; bases outside gene matches: 10. Per the germline V gene, CDR1 is LNHDA and CDR2 is SQIVND (reference sequence). The CDR3 DNA is TGTGCCAGTAGTCAAAGTATTGGCGGGGGCTCCTACGAGCAGTACTTC. Its protein product is CASSQSIGGGSYEQYF.

V is TRBV18 and J is TRBJ1-1, with TRBD1 matching over 7 bases. CDR3 length: 14 residues. CDR1 KGHSH and CDR2 LQKENI come from the germline V gene. With 3 bases clipped from V and 7 bases from J, the junction kept 8 bases outside the gene matches. The CDR3 bases are TGTGCCAGCTCACCCCGCGGGACAGCTAATGAAGCTTTCTTT. Encoded protein: CASSPRGTANEAFF.

The chain links TRBV5-6 to TRBJ1-6; 9 bases match TRBD1. This CDR3 has 16 amino acids. Germline CDR1 is SGHDT and CDR2 is YYEEEE. Trimming removed 4 bases from V and 7 bases from J; junction bases left unmatched: 9. The DNA of the CDR3 is TGTGCCAGCAGCCCGGGGGACAGGGTAAACAATTCACCCCTCCACTTT. Residues: CASSPGDRVNNSPLHF.